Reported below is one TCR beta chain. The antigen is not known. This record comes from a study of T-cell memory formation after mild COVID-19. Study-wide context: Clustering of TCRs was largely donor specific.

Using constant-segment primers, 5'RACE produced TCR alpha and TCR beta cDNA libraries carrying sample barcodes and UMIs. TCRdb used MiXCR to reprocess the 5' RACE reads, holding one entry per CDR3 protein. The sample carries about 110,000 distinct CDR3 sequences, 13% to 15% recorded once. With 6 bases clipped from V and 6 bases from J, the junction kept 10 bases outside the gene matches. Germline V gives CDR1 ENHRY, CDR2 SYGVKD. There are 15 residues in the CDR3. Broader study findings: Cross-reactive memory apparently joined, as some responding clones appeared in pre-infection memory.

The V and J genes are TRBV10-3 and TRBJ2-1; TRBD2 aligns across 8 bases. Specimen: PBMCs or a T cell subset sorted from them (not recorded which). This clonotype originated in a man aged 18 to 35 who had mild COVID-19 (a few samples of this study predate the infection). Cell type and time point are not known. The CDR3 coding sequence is TGTGCCATCAGACCGGAGCGGGGGCAGCCCAATGAGCAGTTCTTC. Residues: CAIRPERGQPNEQFF.